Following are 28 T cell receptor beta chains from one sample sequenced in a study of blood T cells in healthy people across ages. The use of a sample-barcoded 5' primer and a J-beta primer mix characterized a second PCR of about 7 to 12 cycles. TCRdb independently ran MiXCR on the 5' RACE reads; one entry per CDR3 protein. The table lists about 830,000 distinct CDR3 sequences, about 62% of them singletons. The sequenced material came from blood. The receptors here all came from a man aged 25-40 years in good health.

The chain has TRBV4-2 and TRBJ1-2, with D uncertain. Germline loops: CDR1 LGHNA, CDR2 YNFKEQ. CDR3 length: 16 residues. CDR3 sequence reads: CTSSQGTSQRYAGYTF. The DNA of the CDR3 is TGTACTAGCAGCCAAGGAACGAGCCAACGCTATGCTGGCTACACCTTC.

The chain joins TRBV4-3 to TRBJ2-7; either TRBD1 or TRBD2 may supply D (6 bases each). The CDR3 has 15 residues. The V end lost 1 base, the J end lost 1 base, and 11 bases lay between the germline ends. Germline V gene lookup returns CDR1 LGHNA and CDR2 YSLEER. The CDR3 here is CASSQGSGASYEQYF. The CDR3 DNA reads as TGCGCCAGCAGCCAAGGTTCGGGGGCTTCCTACGAGCAGTACTTC.

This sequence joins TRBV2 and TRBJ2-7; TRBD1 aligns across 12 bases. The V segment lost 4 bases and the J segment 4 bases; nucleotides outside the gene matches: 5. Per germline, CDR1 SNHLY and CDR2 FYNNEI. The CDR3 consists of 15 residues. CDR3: CASSGGDRGLYEQYF. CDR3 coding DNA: TGTGCCAGCAGTGGAGGGGACAGGGGGCTTTACGAGCAGTACTTC.

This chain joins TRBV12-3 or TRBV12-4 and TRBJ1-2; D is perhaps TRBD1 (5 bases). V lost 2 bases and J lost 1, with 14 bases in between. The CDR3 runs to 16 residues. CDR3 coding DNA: TGTGCCAGCAGTTTAAATTATCGGGACCGTAACTATGGCTACACCTTC. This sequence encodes CASSLNYRDRNYGYTF.

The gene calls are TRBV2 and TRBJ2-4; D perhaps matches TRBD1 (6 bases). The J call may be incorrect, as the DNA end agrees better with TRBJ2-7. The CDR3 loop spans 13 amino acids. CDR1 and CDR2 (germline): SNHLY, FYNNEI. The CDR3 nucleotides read TGTGCCTGCACGCAGGGCAGGGGCTACGAGCAGTACTTC. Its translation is CACTQGRGYEQYF.

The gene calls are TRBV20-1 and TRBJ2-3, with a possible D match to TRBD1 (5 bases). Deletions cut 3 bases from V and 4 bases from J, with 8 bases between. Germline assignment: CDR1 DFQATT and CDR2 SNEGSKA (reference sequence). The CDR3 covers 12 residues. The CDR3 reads CSARTDPDTQYF. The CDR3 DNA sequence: TGCAGTGCTAGGACAGATCCAGATACGCAGTATTTT.

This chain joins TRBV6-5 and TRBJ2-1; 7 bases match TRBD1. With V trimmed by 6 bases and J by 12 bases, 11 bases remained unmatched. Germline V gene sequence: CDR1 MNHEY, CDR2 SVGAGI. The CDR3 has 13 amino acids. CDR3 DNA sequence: TGTGCCAGCAGCACAGGGGCCAACTCCAGGCAGTTCTTC. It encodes CASSTGANSRQFF.

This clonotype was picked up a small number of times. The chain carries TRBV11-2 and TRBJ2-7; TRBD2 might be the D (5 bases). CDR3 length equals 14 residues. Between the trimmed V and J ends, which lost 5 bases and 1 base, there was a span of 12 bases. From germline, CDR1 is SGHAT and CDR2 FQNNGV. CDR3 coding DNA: TGTGCCAGCAGCAAGCCTTCGGGGTCCTACGAGCAGTACTTC. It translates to CASSKPSGSYEQYF.

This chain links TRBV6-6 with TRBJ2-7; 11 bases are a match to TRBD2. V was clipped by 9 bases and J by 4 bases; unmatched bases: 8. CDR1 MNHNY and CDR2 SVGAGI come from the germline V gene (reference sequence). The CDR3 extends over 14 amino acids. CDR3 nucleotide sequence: TGTGCCAGTGAGCCGGGACTAGCGGCATACGAGCAGTACTTC. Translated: CASEPGLAAYEQYF.

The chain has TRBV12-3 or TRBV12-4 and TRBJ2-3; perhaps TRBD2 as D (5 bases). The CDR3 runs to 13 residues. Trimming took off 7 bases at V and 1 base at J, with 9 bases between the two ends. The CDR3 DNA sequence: TGTGCCAGCACCAATAGCGGCACAGATACGCAGTATTTT. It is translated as CASTNSGTDTQYF.

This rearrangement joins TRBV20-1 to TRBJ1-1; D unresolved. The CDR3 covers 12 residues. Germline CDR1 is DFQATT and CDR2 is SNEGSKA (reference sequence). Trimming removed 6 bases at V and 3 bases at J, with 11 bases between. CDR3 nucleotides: TGCAGTGCAATCGGGATTTACACTGAAGCTTTCTTT. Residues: CSAIGIYTEAFF.

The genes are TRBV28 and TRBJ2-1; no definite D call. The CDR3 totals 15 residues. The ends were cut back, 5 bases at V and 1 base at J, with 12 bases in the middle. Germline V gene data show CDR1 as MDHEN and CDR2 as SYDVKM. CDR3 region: CASSPNPVSYNEQFF. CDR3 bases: TGTGCCAGCAGTCCAAACCCCGTGTCCTACAATGAGCAGTTCTTC.

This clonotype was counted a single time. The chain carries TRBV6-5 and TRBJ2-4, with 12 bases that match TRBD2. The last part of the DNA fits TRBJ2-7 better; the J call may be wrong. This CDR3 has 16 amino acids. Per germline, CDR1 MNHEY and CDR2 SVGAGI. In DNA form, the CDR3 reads TGTGCCAGCAGTTACTCTACTAGCGGGAGGACAGGCGAGCAGTACTTC. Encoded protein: CASSYSTSGRTGEQYF.

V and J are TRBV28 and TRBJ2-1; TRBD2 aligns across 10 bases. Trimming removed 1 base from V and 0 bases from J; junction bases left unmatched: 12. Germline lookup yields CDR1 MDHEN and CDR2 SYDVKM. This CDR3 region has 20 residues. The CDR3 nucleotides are TGTGCCAGCAGTTTATTGACTGCTAGCGGGGGCCCAAGCTCCTACAATGAGCAGTTCTTC. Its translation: CASSLLTASGGPSSYNEQFF. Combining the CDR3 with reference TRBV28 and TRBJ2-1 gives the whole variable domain DVKVTQSSRYLVKRTGEKVFLECVQDMDHENMFWYRQDPGLGLRLIYFSYDVKMKEKGDIPEGYSVSREKKERFSLILESASTNQTSMYLCASSLLTASGGPSSYNEQFFGPGTRLTVL.

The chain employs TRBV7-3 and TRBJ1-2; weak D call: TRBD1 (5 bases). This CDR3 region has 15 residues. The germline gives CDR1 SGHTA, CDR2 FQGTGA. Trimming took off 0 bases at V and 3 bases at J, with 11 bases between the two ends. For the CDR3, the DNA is TGTGCCAGCAGCTTAACCGGAGGGGTGGACTATGGCTACACCTTC. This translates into CASSLTGGVDYGYTF.

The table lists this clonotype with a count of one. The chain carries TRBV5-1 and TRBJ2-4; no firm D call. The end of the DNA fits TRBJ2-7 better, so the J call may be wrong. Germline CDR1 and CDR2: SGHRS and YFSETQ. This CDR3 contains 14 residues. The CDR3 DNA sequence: TGCGCCAGCAGCTTGGGCTCGGTTTCCTACGAGCAGTACTTC. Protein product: CASSLGSVSYEQYF.

CDR3 DNA: TGCGCCAGCAGCCAAGAGCACCCCATCCCCTATGGCTACACCTTC. Protein product: CASSQEHPIPYGYTF. The gene calls are TRBV4-3 and TRBJ1-2; D is ambiguous. This CDR3 is built from 15 residues. The germline V gene has CDR1 LGHNA and CDR2 YSLEER. The V end lost 0 bases, the J end lost 4 bases, and 12 bases lay between the germline ends.

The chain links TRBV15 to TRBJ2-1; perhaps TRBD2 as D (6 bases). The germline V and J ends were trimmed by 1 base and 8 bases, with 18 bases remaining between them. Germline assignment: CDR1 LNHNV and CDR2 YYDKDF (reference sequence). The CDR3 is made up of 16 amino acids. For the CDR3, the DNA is TGTGCCACCAGCAGAGGATACGGGGGTGAGCGCGATGAGCAGTTCTTC. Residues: CATSRGYGGERDEQFF.

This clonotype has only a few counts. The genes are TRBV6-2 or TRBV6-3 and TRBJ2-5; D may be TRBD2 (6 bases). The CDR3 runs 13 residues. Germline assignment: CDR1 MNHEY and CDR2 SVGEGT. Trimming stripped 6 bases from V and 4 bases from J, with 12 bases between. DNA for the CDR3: TGTGCCAGCAGCACTAGCCGAAGAGAGACCCAGTACTTC. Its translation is CASSTSRRETQYF.

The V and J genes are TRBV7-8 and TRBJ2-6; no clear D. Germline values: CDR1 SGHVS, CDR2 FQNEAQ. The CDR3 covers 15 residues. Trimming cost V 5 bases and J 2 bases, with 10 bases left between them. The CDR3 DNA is TGTGCCAGCAGCCGAATCTGGGCTGGGGCCAACGTCCTGACTTTC. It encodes CASSRIWAGANVLTF.

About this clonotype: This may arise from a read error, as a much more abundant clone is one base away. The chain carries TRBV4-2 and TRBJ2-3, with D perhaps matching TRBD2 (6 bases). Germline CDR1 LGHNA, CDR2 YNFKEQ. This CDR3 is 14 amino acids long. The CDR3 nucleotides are TGTGCCAGCAGCCAAAGAACTAGCACAGGTACGCAGTATTTT. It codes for CASSQRTSTGTQYF.

DNA for the CDR3: TGTGCCAGCAGCTTCACGGACAGAGATACGCAGTATTTT. Translating it yields CASSFTDRDTQYF. V is TRBV7-3 and J is TRBJ2-3, with a tentative D call TRBD1 (6 bases). This CDR3 spans 13 amino acids. The V end lost 3 bases, the J end lost 5 bases, and 9 bases lay between the germline ends. Germline lookup yields CDR1 SGHTA and CDR2 FQGTGA. Combining the CDR3 with reference TRBV7-3 and TRBJ2-3 gives the whole variable domain GAGVSQTPSNKVTEKGKYVELRCDPISGHTALYWYRQSLGQGPEFLIYFQGTGAADDSGLPNDRFFAVRPEGSVSTLKIQRTERGDSAVYLCASSFTDRDTQYFGPGTRLTVL.

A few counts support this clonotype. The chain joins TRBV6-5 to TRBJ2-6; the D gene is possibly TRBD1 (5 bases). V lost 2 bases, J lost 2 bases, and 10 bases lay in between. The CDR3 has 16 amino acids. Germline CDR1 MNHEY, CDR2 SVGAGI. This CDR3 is CASSYGRVPGANVLTF. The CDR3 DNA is TGTGCCAGCAGTTACGGCAGGGTACCTGGGGCCAACGTCCTGACTTTC.

The CDR3 region is CSAREPRGGTANQPQHF. In nucleotides, the CDR3 is TGCAGTGCGCGGGAACCCCGAGGCGGGACAGCGAATCAGCCCCAGCATTTT. J is TRBJ1-5 and V is TRBV20-1, with 7 bases identical to TRBD1. This CDR3 has 17 residues. Germline CDR1 is DFQATT and CDR2 is SNEGSKA (reference sequence). J lost 4 bases, V lost 6 bases, and 18 bases had no gene match.

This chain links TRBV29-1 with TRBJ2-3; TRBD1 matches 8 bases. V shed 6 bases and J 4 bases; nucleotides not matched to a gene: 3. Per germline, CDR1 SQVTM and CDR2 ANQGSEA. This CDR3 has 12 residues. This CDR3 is CSVWTGSDTQYF. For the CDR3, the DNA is TGCAGCGTGTGGACAGGGTCAGATACGCAGTATTTT.

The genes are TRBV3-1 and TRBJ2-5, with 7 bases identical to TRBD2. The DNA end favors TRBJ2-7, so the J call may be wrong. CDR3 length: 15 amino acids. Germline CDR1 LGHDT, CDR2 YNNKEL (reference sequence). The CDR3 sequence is CASSQGYGGGYEQYF. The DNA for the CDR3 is TGTGCCAGCAGCCAAGGGTACGGCGGGGGCTACGAGCAGTACTTC.

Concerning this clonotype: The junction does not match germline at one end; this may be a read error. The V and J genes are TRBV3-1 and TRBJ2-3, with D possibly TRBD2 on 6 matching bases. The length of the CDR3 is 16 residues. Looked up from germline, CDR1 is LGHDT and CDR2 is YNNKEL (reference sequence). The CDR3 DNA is TGTGCCGGCAGCCAAGATAGCGGAACAAGCACAGATACGCAGTATTTT. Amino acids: CAGSQDSGTSTDTQYF.

The CDR3 region is CAISVEGRANYGYTF. The CDR3 DNA is TGTGCCATCAGTGTAGAGGGGAGAGCGAACTATGGCTACACCTTC. The chain links TRBV10-3 to TRBJ1-2, with a tentative D call TRBD1 (5 bases). Trimming took off 4 bases at V and 2 bases at J, with 14 bases between the two ends. Germline CDR1 is ENHRY and CDR2 is SYGVKD. This CDR3 has 15 residues.